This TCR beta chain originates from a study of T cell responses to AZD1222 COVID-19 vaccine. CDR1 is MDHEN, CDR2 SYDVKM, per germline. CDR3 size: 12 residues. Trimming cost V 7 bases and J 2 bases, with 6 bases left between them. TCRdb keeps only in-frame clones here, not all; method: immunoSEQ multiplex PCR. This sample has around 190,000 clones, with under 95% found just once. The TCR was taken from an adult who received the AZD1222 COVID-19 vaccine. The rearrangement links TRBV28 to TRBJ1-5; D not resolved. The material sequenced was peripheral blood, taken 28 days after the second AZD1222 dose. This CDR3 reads CASISGNQPQHF. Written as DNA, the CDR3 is TGTGCCAGCATTTCGGGCAATCAGCCCCAGCATTTT.